This T cell receptor (beta chain) was identified in a study of blood T cell repertoires in COVID-19. V was shortened by 3 bases and J by 15 bases, with 15 bases between the two germline ends. CDR3 length: 11 residues. The germline CDR1 and CDR2 sequences are GTSNPN and SVGIG (reference sequence). Produced via immunoSEQ multiplex PCR; TCRdb's table is partial and in-frame only. Seen here are about 130,000 clones, about 84% observed once, and the top ten hold approximately 5%. The gene calls are TRBV30 and TRBJ2-1; D may be TRBD2 (6 bases). The TCR comes from a human donor in a cohort sampled during active COVID-19. Sequenced sample: peripheral blood. Here the CDR3 DNA reads TGTGCCTGGAGCGGGGGAGGTGATTGGTTCTTC. It is translated as CAWSGGGDWFF. The complete variable domain, with remaining parts taken from reference TRBV30 and TRBJ2-1, reads SQTIHQWPATLVQPVGSPLSLECTVEGTSNPNLYWYRQAAGRGLQLLFYSVGIGQISSEVPQNLSASRPQDRQFILSSKKLLLSDSGFYLCAWSGGGDWFFGPGTRLTVL.